The 19 T cell receptor beta chains in this list originate from one sample, sequenced in a study of cytotoxic CD8 clonotypes in ibrutinib-treated CLL. The data were produced by immunoSEQ multiplex PCR, yet TCRdb's version contains in-frame clones alone and is incomplete. The profile shows some 200,000 clones, nearly 80% of them singletons. Here the sequenced sample was PBMCs, taken after 12 months of ibrutinib treatment. The source of these receptors is a human donor with chronic lymphocytic leukemia.

V usage is TRBV12-2 and J usage is TRBJ2-3. TRBV12-2 is a recognized pseudogene. This CDR3 spans 12 amino acids. The CDR3: CASSLGWDTQYF. The CDR3 nucleotides read TGTGCCAGCAGCTTAGGTTGGGATACGCAGTATTTT.

The chain combines TRBV30 with TRBJ1-1; the D gene is possibly TRBD1 (5 bases). CDR1 GTSNPN and CDR2 SVGIG come from the germline V gene (reference sequence). The V and J ends lost 2 bases and 6 bases respectively, with 19 bases between them. The CDR3 totals 15 residues. The CDR3 bases are TGTGCCTGGAGTCTTGCCGAGCGAGTAGGGGCTGAAGCTTTCTTT. Its translation is CAWSLAERVGAEAFF.

Here the CDR3 reads CASSGTNYGYTF. The CDR3 DNA reads TGTGCTAGTTCCGGCACTAACTATGGCTACACCTTC. The chain recombines TRBV12-5 with TRBJ1-2; D is undetermined. This CDR3 comprises 12 residues. Trimming removed 8 bases from V and 0 bases from J, with 7 bases in between. Germline CDR1 and CDR2: LGHNT and FRNRAP.

This sequence joins TRBV7-9 and TRBJ2-7; D unresolved. Germline CDR1 reads SEHNR; CDR2 reads FQNEAQ (reference sequence). V was shortened by 1 base and J by 5 bases, with 9 bases between the two germline ends. The CDR3 sequence is 13 residues long. The CDR3 region has the DNA TGTGCCAGCAGCTTAGGAAATGGGCACGAGCAGTACTTC. Its translation is CASSLGNGHEQYF.

The chain uses TRBV29-1 and TRBJ1-5; maybe TRBD1 (5 bases). V shed 5 bases and J shed 7 bases, with 15 bases lying between them. CDR1 SQVTM and CDR2 ANQGSEA come from the germline V gene. The CDR3 loop spans 13 amino acids. The CDR3 is CSVSGGVSQPQHF. Written as DNA, the CDR3 is TGCAGCGTTTCCGGGGGGGTTAGCCAGCCCCAGCATTTT.

The chain employs TRBV28 and TRBJ1-2; 9 bases are shared with TRBD1. V dropped 7 bases and J dropped 8; count of bases not matched to a gene: 8. Looked up from germline, CDR1 is MDHEN and CDR2 is SYDVKM. This CDR3 region has 13 residues. The CDR3 here is CASISQGARGYTF. The DNA for the CDR3 is TGTGCCAGCATTTCACAGGGGGCTAGGGGCTACACCTTC.

The rearrangement joins TRBV5-6 to TRBJ2-7; a weak D match, TRBD2 (5 bases). Per germline, CDR1 SGHDT and CDR2 YYEEEE. The CDR3 loop spans 12 amino acids. The germline V and J ends were trimmed by 2 bases and 4 bases, with 7 bases remaining between them. CDR3 region: CASSFGEYEQYF. DNA for the CDR3: TGTGCCAGCAGCTTCGGGGAGTACGAGCAGTACTTC.

The V gene is TRBV6-5, the J gene TRBJ2-4, with D perhaps TRBD1 (6 bases). V dropped 6 bases and J dropped 4 bases, with 13 bases sitting between them. The germline gives CDR1 MNHEY, CDR2 SVGAGI. This CDR3 spans 14 amino acids. The CDR3 DNA is TGTGCCAGCAGGTCCGGGACACAGAAAAACATTCAGTACTTC. As protein: CASRSGTQKNIQYF.

J is TRBJ2-3 and V is TRBV6-1, with 8 bases matching TRBD2. This CDR3 spans 15 amino acids. The V and J ends lost 8 bases and 5 bases, in that order; junction bases with no gene match: 12. Germline assignment: CDR1 MNHNS and CDR2 SASEGT. CDR3 amino acids: CASGATGGPKDTQYF. The DNA for the CDR3 is TGTGCCAGCGGAGCGACGGGGGGGCCTAAAGATACGCAGTATTTT.

V and J are TRBV2 and TRBJ1-2, with unresolved D. V was clipped by 6 bases and J by 3 bases, with 5 bases between them. The CDR3 is 11 residues long. CDR1 SNHLY and CDR2 FYNNEI come from the germline V gene. CDR3 sequence (DNA): TGTGCCAGCAGGCCAGACTATGGCTACACCTTC. Protein product: CASRPDYGYTF.

The chain recombines TRBV5-6 with TRBJ2-2; the match to TRBD1 covers 7 bases. CDR1 SGHDT and CDR2 YYEEEE come from the germline V gene. J lost 1 base, V lost 1 base, and 7 bases had no gene match. This CDR3 has 17 residues. The CDR3 reads CASSLTITGENTGELFF. DNA of the CDR3: TGTGCCAGCAGCTTGACCATAACAGGGGAGAACACCGGGGAGCTGTTTTTT. The full variable domain, in which reference TRBV5-6 and TRBJ2-2 provide the parts outside the CDR3, is DAGVTQSPTHLIKTRGQQVTLRCSPKSGHDTVSWYQQALGQGPQFIFQYYEEEERQRGNFPDRFSGHQFPNYSSELNVNALLLGDSALYLCASSLTITGENTGELFFGEGSRLTVL.

The table lists this clone with many counts. The chain links TRBV13 to TRBJ2-6; 7 bases align to TRBD2. Germline-derived CDR1 and CDR2 are PRHDT and FYEKMQ (reference sequence). V was clipped by 6 bases and J by 5 bases; unmatched bases: 7. The CDR3 is made up of 15 amino acids. The CDR3 DNA is TGTGCCAGCAGGCAGCGGGGCCACTGGGCCAACGTCCTGACTTTC. Translation: CASRQRGHWANVLTF.

The V call is TRBV5-1, the J call TRBJ1-2; D is possibly TRBD1 (6 bases). The V end lost 0 bases, the J end lost 4 bases, and 10 bases lay between the germline ends. CDR1 is SGHRS and CDR2 is YFSETQ in the germline V gene. The CDR3 covers 14 residues. As DNA, the CDR3 is TGCGCCAGCAGCTTGGCCCAGGGGACCTATGGCTACACCTTC. Amino acids: CASSLAQGTYGYTF.

This CDR3 reads CASSLRSGALHF. In DNA form, the CDR3 reads TGTGCCAGCAGTTTACGGAGCGGGGCCCTCCACTTT. The chain is built from TRBV27 and TRBJ1-6; no reliable D call. V lost 2 bases and J 14 bases, leaving 10 bases between the germline ends. CDR3 length: 12 amino acids. Looked up from germline, CDR1 is MNHEY and CDR2 is SMNVEV (reference sequence).

The rearrangement links TRBV11-2 to TRBJ2-7, with 13 bases fitting TRBD2. This CDR3 spans 16 amino acids. CDR1 and CDR2 (germline): SGHAT, FQNNGV. V dropped 1 base and J dropped 4; count of bases not matched to a gene: 4. The CDR3 spells CASSLGTSGRWYEQYF. For the CDR3, the DNA is TGTGCCAGCAGCTTAGGGACTAGCGGGAGATGGTACGAGCAGTACTTC.

This chain joins TRBV4-1 and TRBJ1-3; D is undetermined. The CDR3 consists of 14 residues. The germline V gene encodes CDR1 MGHRA and CDR2 YSYEKL. V was clipped by 5 bases and J by 3 bases, with 11 bases between them. As DNA, the CDR3 is TGCGCCAGCAGCACCCCGGGCAATGGAAACACCATATATTTT. It is translated as CASSTPGNGNTIYF.

This clone appeared a single time. The chain uses TRBV14 and TRBJ1-3; D gene unclear. Germline values: CDR1 SGHDN, CDR2 FVKESK. Trimming removed 1 base at V and 4 bases at J, with 2 bases between. This CDR3 region has 12 residues. Written as DNA, the CDR3 is TGTGCCAGCAGCCAAGCGGGAAACACCATATATTTT. Its protein is CASSQAGNTIYF. The whole variable domain, remainder taken from reference TRBV14 and TRBJ1-3, is EAGVTQFPSHSVIEKGQTVTLRCDPISGHDNLYWYRRVMGKEIKFLLHFVKESKQDESGMPNNRFLAERTGGTYSTLKVQPAELEDSGVYFCASSQAGNTIYFGEGSWLTVV.

This clone was seen a single time. The chain couples TRBV11-1 to TRBJ1-1; the D gene is possibly TRBD1 (5 bases). From germline, CDR1 is SGHAT and CDR2 FQDESV (reference sequence). The germline V and J ends were trimmed by 5 bases and 2 bases, with 15 bases remaining between them. This CDR3 spans 15 amino acids. Written as DNA, the CDR3 is TGTGCCAGCAGCGGGGGGAGGCGGACCAACACTGAAGCTTTCTTT. This gives the protein CASSGGRRTNTEAFF.

The DNA for the CDR3 is TGTGCCGAACGGGGGCCGGACAAGGCTTTCTTT. It translates to CAERGPDKAFF. The chain combines TRBV7-6 with TRBJ1-1; weak D call: TRBD1 (6 bases). Trimming took 11 bases from V and 11 from J, leaving 18 bases between them. The CDR3 is 11 residues long. CDR1 is SGHVS and CDR2 is FNYEAQ in the germline V gene. Variable domain in full (rest from reference TRBV7-6 and TRBJ1-1): GAGVSQSPRYKVTKRGQDVALRCDPISGHVSLYWYRQALGQGPEFLTYFNYEAQQDKSGLPNDRFSAERPEGSISTLTIQRTEQRDSAMYRCAERGPDKAFFGQGTRLTVV.